This entry describes one TCR beta chain. Its antigen is as yet unknown. Primers: 60 Vbeta forward and 13 Jbeta reverse. Measured with immunoSEQ multiplex PCR; TCRdb has only the in-frame clones, and not every one. The data show roughly 220,000 clones, and the top ten clones hold 1.1%. The data belong to a study of cytomegalovirus exposure and HLA in healthy donors. The overall study: Genotyping showed 70% to 90% of roughly 400 donors falling in the Caucasian-associated ancestry cluster. Study conclusions and caveats: It was around 160 TCR beta chains that were listed as cytomegalovirus-associated. In a later analysis, HLA-C alleles had the fewest associated TCRs, DRB1 alleles the most. In terms of immune exposure information, only CMV serostatus was available.

The source is a girl aged 2 to 10 in good health and CMV-seropositive. The specimen sequenced was PBMCs.

CDR3 sequence reads: CASSPDRQNTEAFF. CDR3 DNA sequence: TGTGCCAGCTCACCAGACAGACAGAACACTGAAGCTTTCTTT. The chain recombines TRBV18 with TRBJ1-1; possible D gene TRBD1, 5 bases. The germline V and J ends were trimmed by 2 bases and 1 base, with 8 bases remaining between them. The CDR3 spans 14 residues. Per the germline V gene, CDR1 is KGHSH and CDR2 is LQKENI.